The clone carrying this TCR beta chain was detected only a few times. The antigen is undetermined. The sample belongs to a study of vaccination and CD4 T cells after COVID-19. Across the whole study: Blood was drawn a median around 70 days post second dose, range 14 to 241.

Treatment here: approximately nine-day PBMC culture with coronavirus spike peptide pools or control peptides (ViraFEST assay). Trimming pared 7 bases from V and 5 bases from J, leaving 11 bases between. Per germline, CDR1 WSHSY and CDR2 SAAADI. The CDR3 runs 12 residues. An Oncomine TCR Beta short-read assay was used to sequence the DNA from cultured CD4+ T cells. Investigators obtained genomic DNA by extraction from cultured CD4+ T cells. TCRdb itself ran the PCR reads through MiXCR, one entry per CDR3 protein. The table lists some 13,000 distinct CDR3 sequences, approximately 43% of them singletons, with roughly 15% in the top ten.

What was sequenced was CD4+ T cells from blood, cultured in vitro. The TCR was taken from a human donor who had recovered from COVID-19. The rearrangement uses TRBV10-2 and TRBJ1-2; perhaps TRBD1 as D (5 bases). CDR3 coding DNA: TGCGCCAGCATGACAGACTCATATGGCTACACCTTC. It yields the protein CASMTDSYGYTF.